This entry is about one TCR beta chain. The sample originates from a study of shared clonotypes between healthy human individuals. The table came from immunoSEQ multiplex PCR; TCRdb's copy has only in-frame clones and leaves some out. The sample holds around 1,000,000 clones; approximately 80% are singletons and the top ten take over 0.8%. V was clipped by 5 bases and J by 1 base; unmatched bases: 5. The CDR3 runs to 15 residues. Germline lookup yields CDR1 LGHNA and CDR2 YNFKEQ. This clonotype was sampled from a man between 18 and 29 years old in good health. Some clones in this sample may be carry-over from other donors' samples. The chain recombines TRBV4-2 with TRBJ2-1; 7 nucleotides align to TRBD2. The sample comprised memory CD4+ T cells from PBMCs. As for subset: CD45RA-negative fraction. This chain's CDR3 is CASSGGRESYNEQFF. DNA of the CDR3: TGTGCCAGCAGCGGGGGGAGGGAGTCCTACAATGAGCAGTTCTTC.